The rows below give T cell receptor beta chains drawn from one sample of a study of cytomegalovirus exposure and HLA in healthy donors. The assay was immunoSEQ multiplex PCR, and TCRdb's table has in-frame clones only and misses some. This sample has 150,000 or so clones; roughly three quarters occur once, and the top ten carry 7%. The sequenced sample was PBMCs. These receptors were collected from a woman aged 40 to 49 in good health and CMV-seropositive. The CDR3 runs from the conserved cysteine through the conserved F or W. Fields, in order: V gene, D gene, J gene, clone size, CDR3 protein, CDR3 DNA. The D gene is left open where the match is weak. Some rows mark clone size as missing; the rest say once, few, many or name a class of expanded clone.

>TRBV21-1|NA|TRBJ1-2|NA
CARGQLYGYTF
TGTGCCAGAGGACAACTCTATGGCTACACCTTC
>TRBV19|TRBD1|TRBJ2-3|NA
CASSIPGGPSGDTQYF
TGTGCCAGTAGTATCCCAGGGGGCCCATCGGGAGATACGCAGTATTTT
>TRBV7-2|TRBD2|TRBJ2-5|NA
CASTLFSGVEETQYF
TGTGCCAGCACCCTCTTCAGCGGGGTGGAAGAGACCCAGTACTTC
>TRBV5-1|TRBD1|TRBJ1-3|NA
CASSFTGDPGNTIYF
TGCGCCAGCAGCTTTACAGGGGACCCTGGAAACACCATATATTTT
>TRBV5-1|NA|TRBJ2-3|NA
CASSYSGGYNSDTQYF
TGCGCCAGCAGCTACTCGGGGGGCTACAATTCAGATACGCAGTATTTT
>TRBV28|NA|TRBJ2-1|NA
CASLDDRSYNEQFF
TGTGCCAGCTTAGACGACAGGTCCTACAATGAGCAGTTCTTC
>TRBV5-4|NA|TRBJ2-3|NA
CASTMGLLATDTQYF
TGTGCCAGCACCATGGGACTTCTGGCCACAGATACGCAGTATTTT
>TRBV28|TRBD1|TRBJ2-6|NA
CASSQATGLGSGANVLTF
TGTGCCAGCAGTCAAGCGACAGGGTTAGGGTCTGGGGCCAACGTCCTGACTTTC
>TRBV5-1|NA|TRBJ1-4|NA
CASSLSGGYEKLFF
TGCGCCAGCAGCTTAAGCGGAGGCTATGAAAAACTGTTTTTT
>TRBV7-2|NA|TRBJ2-7|NA
CASSFPPAYEQYF
TGTGCCAGCAGCTTTCCTCCCGCCTACGAGCAGTACTTC
>TRBV4-3|NA|TRBJ1-1|NA
CASSQAQVATEAFF
TGCGCCAGCAGCCAAGCCCAGGTCGCCACTGAAGCTTTCTTT
>TRBV29-1|NA|TRBJ1-1|NA
CSVDPTGSGVRAFF
TGCAGCGTTGACCCCACAGGGTCGGGTGTAAGGGCTTTCTTT
>TRBV30|TRBD1|TRBJ1-6|NA
CAWGGTAFSPLHF
TGTGCCTGGGGCGGGACAGCCTTCTCACCCCTCCACTTT
>TRBV10-3|NA|TRBJ1-1|NA
CAISPAPGVEAFF
TGTGCCATCAGCCCCGCCCCAGGGGTTGAAGCTTTCTTT
>TRBV9|NA|TRBJ1-2|NA
CASSASEGVGGYTF
TGTGCCAGCAGCGCCTCCGAGGGGGTCGGTGGCTACACCTTC
>TRBV19|NA|TRBJ2-6|NA
CASILGQGAGANVLTF
TGTGCCAGTATTCTGGGGCAGGGTGCTGGGGCCAACGTCCTGACTTTC
>TRBV7-3|TRBD1|TRBJ1-6|NA
CASSQGQGQNSPLHF
TGTGCCAGCAGCCAGGGACAGGGACAGAATTCACCCCTCCACTTT
>TRBV30|NA|TRBJ2-7|NA
CAWSGREREIHEQYF
TGTGCCTGGAGTGGCCGGGAGAGGGAGATACACGAGCAGTACTTC
>TRBV6-1|NA|TRBJ2-5|NA
CASSERTKQETQYF
TGTGCCAGCAGTGAAAGGACAAAACAAGAGACCCAGTACTTC
>TRBV27|NA|TRBJ1-4|NA
CASNILRGNEKLFF
TGTGCCAGCAACATCCTCAGGGGTAATGAAAAACTGTTTTTT
>TRBV19|NA|TRBJ2-5|NA
CASSIGGQETQYF
TGTGCCAGTAGTATCGGAGGGCAAGAGACCCAGTACTTC
>TRBV6-6|NA|TRBJ2-7|NA
CASSYPQLGDYEQYF
TGTGCCAGCAGTTACCCCCAGCTAGGGGACTACGAGCAGTACTTC
>TRBV5-1|NA|TRBJ1-4|few
CASSLSGTATNEKLFF
TGCGCCAGCAGCTTGTCAGGAACGGCAACTAATGAAAAACTGTTTTTT
>TRBV10-3|TRBD1|TRBJ2-2|NA
CAIRPTGDTGELFF
TGTGCCATCAGGCCTACAGGGGACACCGGGGAGCTGTTTTTT
>TRBV6-4|NA|TRBJ1-3|NA
CAGHRDYSGNTIYF
TGTGCCGGTCACCGGGACTACTCTGGAAACACCATATATTTT
>TRBV30|TRBD1|TRBJ1-2|NA
CAWSRDRGGYGYTF
TGTGCCTGGAGTCGAGACAGGGGCGGCTATGGCTACACCTTC
>TRBV10-3|TRBD1|TRBJ2-2|NA
CAISFGQGGTGELFF
TGTGCCATCAGTTTCGGACAGGGAGGCACCGGGGAGCTGTTTTTT
>TRBV18|TRBD1|TRBJ2-7|NA
CASSQPGTGAPYEQYF
TGTGCCAGCTCTCAACCCGGGACAGGGGCCCCCTACGAGCAGTACTTC
>TRBV18|NA|TRBJ2-2|NA
CASSPITRGTGELFF
TGTGCCAGCTCACCAATAACCCGGGGCACCGGGGAGCTGTTTTTT
>TRBV2|NA|TRBJ1-2|NA
CASQGQTYGYTF
TGTGCCAGCCAAGGACAGACGTATGGCTACACCTTC